This T cell receptor (beta chain) was recorded in a study of blood T cell repertoires in COVID-19. The J segment lost 10 bases and the V segment lost 3 bases, leaving 5 bases of the junction unmatched. Per the germline V gene, CDR1 is SGDLS and CDR2 is YYNGEE. This CDR3 region has 13 residues. Using immunoSEQ multiplex PCR, the repertoire was profiled, and TCRdb retains in-frame clones only, with some absent. This sample has roughly 250,000 clones, with over 75% found just once. The gene calls are TRBV9 and TRBJ1-4; TRBD1 matches at 8 bases. This clonotype originated in a human donor in a cohort sampled during active COVID-19. Material for sequencing was peripheral blood. The CDR3 sequence: CASSEEQGGKLFF. DNA for the CDR3: TGTGCCAGCAGCGAGGAACAGGGGGGAAAACTGTTTTTT.